The 16 T cell receptor beta chains below were found in one sample sequenced in a study of T cell responses to AZD1222 COVID-19 vaccine. TCRdb's table, derived via immunoSEQ multiplex PCR, lists solely in-frame clones and lacks some. The sample lists about 96,000 clones, 75% to 90% occurring once. Sample: peripheral blood, taken on day 0 of AZD1222 vaccination. The receptor set was obtained from an adult in good health.

The chain couples TRBV7-3 to TRBJ1-3, with a weak D call TRBD1 (5 bases). The CDR3 runs to 15 residues. The V gene's germline CDR1 is SGHTA and CDR2 FQGTGA. The V end lost 5 bases, the J end lost 2 bases, and 13 bases lay between the germline ends. Written as DNA, the CDR3 is TGTGCCAGCAGCAGATCCGGGACGCCTGGAAACACCATATATTTT. This gives the protein CASSRSGTPGNTIYF.

This rearrangement joins TRBV6-5 to TRBJ2-1, with 11 bases matching TRBD1. This CDR3 has 15 amino acids. Germline CDR1 and CDR2: MNHEY and SVGAGI. J lost 4 bases, V lost 4 bases, and 3 bases had no gene match. CDR3: CASSSGQGAYNEQFF. CDR3 DNA sequence: TGTGCCAGCAGTTCCGGACAGGGGGCTTACAATGAGCAGTTCTTC.

This chain joins TRBV20-1 and TRBJ2-1; no reliable D call. The CDR3 runs to 11 residues. V gave up 8 bases and J gave up 8 bases, with 13 bases separating them. Germline values: CDR1 DFQATT, CDR2 SNEGSKA (reference sequence). The CDR3 sequence: CSPTPRDEQFF. CDR3 coding DNA: TGCAGTCCCACCCCCCGGGATGAGCAGTTCTTC.

The chain has TRBV5-6 and TRBJ1-5, with D possibly TRBD1 on 5 matching bases. Germline V CDR1 and CDR2: SGHDT, YYEEEE. CDR3 length: 15 amino acids. Trimming took 5 bases from V and 11 from J, leaving 23 bases between them. For the CDR3, the DNA is TGTGCCAGCAGTACCCGGGGGGGTGGCGCCAGAGCCCAGCATTTT. Encoded protein: CASSTRGGGARAQHF. Full variable domain (outside the CDR3, taken from reference TRBV5-6 and TRBJ1-5): DAGVTQSPTHLIKTRGQQVTLRCSPKSGHDTVSWYQQALGQGPQFIFQYYEEEERQRGNFPDRFSGHQFPNYSSELNVNALLLGDSALYLCASSTRGGGARAQHFGDGTRLSIL.

The table lists this clone with a few counts. The rearrangement links TRBV5-5 to TRBJ1-4, with D perhaps TRBD1 (5 bases). From germline, CDR1 is SGHKS and CDR2 YYEKEE (reference sequence). Trimming cost V 1 base and J 1 base, with 11 bases left between them. The CDR3 has 16 residues. CDR3 nucleotides: TGTGCCAGCAGCTTGCGCGGGGACCTAACTAATGAAAAACTGTTTTTT. It encodes CASSLRGDLTNEKLFF.

The V gene is TRBV7-3, the J gene TRBJ2-1, with 10 nucleotides matching TRBD2. The junction had 7 bases not matched to a gene; V was cut back by 8 bases and J by 9 bases. Germline assignment: CDR1 SGHTA and CDR2 FQGTGA. This CDR3 is built from 13 residues. CDR3 sequence (DNA): TGTGCCAGCGGTACTAGCGGGACCACTGAGCAGTTCTTC. Translating it yields CASGTSGTTEQFF.

This chain uses TRBV11-3 with TRBJ2-3; TRBD1 matches at 8 bases. V was pared by 2 bases and J by 5 bases, with 9 bases of the junction left unmatched. Germline CDR1 reads SGHNT; CDR2 reads YENEEA. The CDR3 consists of 16 residues. The CDR3, as DNA: TGTGCCAGCAGCTTAAGGACAGGGTCATTACGAGATACGCAGTATTTT. This gives the protein CASSLRTGSLRDTQYF.

This chain joins TRBV28 and TRBJ1-3; D not certain. V was shortened by 4 bases and J by 2 bases, with 9 bases between the two germline ends. The CDR3 is made up of 14 amino acids. The V gene's germline CDR1 is MDHEN and CDR2 SYDVKM. The CDR3 loop is CASSSTGAGNTIYF. The CDR3 bases are TGTGCCAGCAGTTCTACCGGGGCTGGAAACACCATATATTTT.

Concerning this clone itself: The junction shows a germline mismatch at one end, possibly a read error. The J gene is TRBJ1-4, the V gene TRBV7-7; no reliable D call. Germline assignment: CDR1 SSHAT and CDR2 FNYEAQ (reference sequence). This CDR3 is 19 amino acids long. The CDR3 coding sequence is TGTGCTAGCAGCTTCCCCGCACACCAGCTCCTATGGGGTAATGAAAAACTGTTTTTT. This gives the protein CASSFPAHQLLWGNEKLFF.

This clone was seen a single time. The V and J genes are TRBV11-1 and TRBJ2-3, with D hard to call. The germline V and J ends were trimmed by 5 bases and 7 bases, with 13 bases remaining between them. Germline V lookup: CDR1 SGHAT, CDR2 FQDESV (reference sequence). The CDR3 spans 13 residues. The CDR3 coding sequence is TGTGCCAGCAGCCCCGCCGGTAGGAATACGCAGTATTTT. This translates into CASSPAGRNTQYF.

The chain employs TRBV2 and TRBJ2-7, with 11 bases aligning to TRBD2. There are 14 residues in the CDR3. Unmatched junction bases numbered 4, after V lost 4 bases and J lost 5 bases. Germline values: CDR1 SNHLY, CDR2 FYNNEI. CDR3 in DNA: TGTGCCAGCAGTGGTGGACTAGCGGGTGACGAGCAGTACTTC. Translating gives CASSGGLAGDEQYF. The whole variable domain, filled in from reference TRBV2 and TRBJ2-7, reads EPEVTQTPSHQVTQMGQEVILRCVPISNHLYFYWYRQILGQKVEFLVSFYNNEISEKSEIFDDQFSVERPDGSNFTLKIRSTKLEDSAMYFCASSGGLAGDEQYFGPGTRLTVT.

This clone showed up just a few times. The V call is TRBV27, the J call TRBJ2-3; 13 positions agree with TRBD2. The CDR3 runs to 20 residues. Germline lookup yields CDR1 MNHEY and CDR2 SMNVEV (reference sequence). Unmatched junction bases numbered 11, after V lost 2 bases and J lost 0 bases. The CDR3 DNA reads as TGTGCCAGCAGTTTACGGGACAGGGGACTAGCGGGACCAAGCACAGATACGCAGTATTTT. It encodes CASSLRDRGLAGPSTDTQYF.

The chain has TRBV3-1 (or the pseudogene TRBV3-2) and TRBJ2-3; tentative D call: TRBD1 (6 bases). V shed 7 bases and J shed 3 bases, with 14 bases lying between them. Germline V lookup: CDR1 LGHDT, CDR2 YNNKEL (reference sequence). This CDR3 spans 14 amino acids. CDR3 residues: CASTKGDGTDTQYF. The CDR3 nucleotides read TGTGCCAGCACGAAGGGGGATGGAACAGATACGCAGTATTTT.

Only one count was recorded for this clone. The chain is built from TRBV30 and TRBJ2-7, with 16 bases matching TRBD2. The CDR3 extends over 17 amino acids. CDR1 and CDR2 from the germline V gene are GTSNPN and SVGIG (reference sequence). After removal of 0 bases from V and 7 bases from J, the junction contained 9 bases not matched to a gene. The chain's CDR3 is CAWSVGLAGGPVREQYF. The CDR3 nucleotides read TGTGCCTGGAGTGTGGGACTAGCGGGAGGGCCGGTTCGGGAGCAGTACTTC.

CDR3 amino acids: CASSEDTPISPQHF. The DNA of the CDR3 is TGTGCCAGCAGTGAAGACACACCAATCAGCCCCCAGCATTTT. The chain recombines TRBV2 with TRBJ1-5; D is unresolved. With 1 base removed from V and 10 bases from J, the gap between germline ends came to 14 bases. CDR3 size: 14 residues. The germline CDR1 and CDR2 sequences are SNHLY and FYNNEI.

V is TRBV7-9 and J is TRBJ2-2, with 9 bases identical to TRBD1. Germline V lookup: CDR1 SEHNR, CDR2 FQNEAQ (reference sequence). V dropped 5 bases and J dropped 5; count of bases not matched to a gene: 9. The CDR3 covers 16 residues. Written as DNA, the CDR3 is TGTGCCAGCAGCCCGCCGGGACAGGGAGATACCGGGGAGCTGTTTTTT. This encodes CASSPPGQGDTGELFF. Together with reference TRBV7-9 and TRBJ2-2, the CDR3 gives the full variable domain: DTGVSQNPRHKITKRGQNVTFRCDPISEHNRLYWYRQTLGQGPEFLTYFQNEAQLEKSRLLSDRFSAERPKGSFSTLEIQRTEQGDSAMYLCASSPPGQGDTGELFFGEGSRLTVL.